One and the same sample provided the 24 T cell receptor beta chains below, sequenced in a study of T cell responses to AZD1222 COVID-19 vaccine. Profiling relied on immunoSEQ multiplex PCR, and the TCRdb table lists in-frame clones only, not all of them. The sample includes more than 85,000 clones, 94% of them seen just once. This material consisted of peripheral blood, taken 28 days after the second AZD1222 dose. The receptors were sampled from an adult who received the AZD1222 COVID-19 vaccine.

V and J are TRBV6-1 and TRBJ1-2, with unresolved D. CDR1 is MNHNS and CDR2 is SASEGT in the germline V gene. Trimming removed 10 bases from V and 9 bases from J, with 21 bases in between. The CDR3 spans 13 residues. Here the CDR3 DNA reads TGTGCCATCACACCGGGCCCGCAGCTTAGCTACACCTTC. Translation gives CAITPGPQLSYTF.

For the CDR3, the DNA is TGTGCCAGCAGTTACGATCGCGTCGTCACTGAAGCTTTCTTT. This codes for CASSYDRVVTEAFF. This chain connects TRBV27 to TRBJ1-1; D remains unclear. Per germline, CDR1 MNHEY and CDR2 SMNVEV (reference sequence). The V gene lost 4 bases and the J gene lost 4 bases, with 13 bases spanning the gap. The CDR3 has 14 residues.

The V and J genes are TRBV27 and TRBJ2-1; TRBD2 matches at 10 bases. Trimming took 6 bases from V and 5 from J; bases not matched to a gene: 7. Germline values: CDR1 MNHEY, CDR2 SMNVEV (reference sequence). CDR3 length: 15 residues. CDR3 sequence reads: CASRRSGGANNEQFF. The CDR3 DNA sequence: TGTGCCAGCAGAAGGAGCGGGGGGGCCAACAATGAGCAGTTCTTC.

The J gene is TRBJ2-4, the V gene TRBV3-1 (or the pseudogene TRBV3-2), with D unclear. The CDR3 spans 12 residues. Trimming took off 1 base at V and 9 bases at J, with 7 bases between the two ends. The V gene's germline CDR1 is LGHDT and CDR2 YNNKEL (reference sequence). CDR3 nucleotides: TGTGCCAGCAGCCAAGGGCCAGTCATTCAGTACTTC. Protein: CASSQGPVIQYF.

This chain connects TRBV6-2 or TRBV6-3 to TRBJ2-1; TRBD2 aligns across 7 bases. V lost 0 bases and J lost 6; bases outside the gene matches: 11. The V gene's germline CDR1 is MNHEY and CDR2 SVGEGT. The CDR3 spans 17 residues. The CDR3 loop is CASSYSWAGDDGNEQFF. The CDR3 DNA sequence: TGTGCCAGCAGTTACTCTTGGGCGGGAGATGATGGCAATGAGCAGTTCTTC.

The CDR3 sequence is CASSLGGQGFAYGYTF. DNA for the CDR3: TGTGCCAGCAGCTTGGGCGGACAGGGTTTTGCCTATGGCTACACCTTC. The rearrangement joins TRBV28 to TRBJ1-2, with 8 bases lining up with TRBD1. Germline CDR1 MDHEN, CDR2 SYDVKM. This CDR3 comprises 16 residues. The trim removed 6 bases at V and 4 bases at J, leaving 13 bases unmatched.

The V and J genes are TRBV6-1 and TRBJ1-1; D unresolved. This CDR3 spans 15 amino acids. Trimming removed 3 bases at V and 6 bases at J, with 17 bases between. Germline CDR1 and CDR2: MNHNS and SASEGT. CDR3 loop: CASSDKTLSRSEAFF. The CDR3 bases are TGTGCCAGCAGTGATAAGACTCTCTCGAGGTCTGAAGCTTTCTTT.

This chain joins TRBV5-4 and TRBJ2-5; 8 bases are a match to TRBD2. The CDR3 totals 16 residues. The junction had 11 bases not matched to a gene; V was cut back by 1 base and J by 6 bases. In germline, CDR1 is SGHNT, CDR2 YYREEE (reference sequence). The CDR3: CASSLQSGGLFQTQYF. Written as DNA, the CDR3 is TGTGCCAGCAGCTTGCAATCGGGGGGGCTGTTTCAGACCCAGTACTTC.

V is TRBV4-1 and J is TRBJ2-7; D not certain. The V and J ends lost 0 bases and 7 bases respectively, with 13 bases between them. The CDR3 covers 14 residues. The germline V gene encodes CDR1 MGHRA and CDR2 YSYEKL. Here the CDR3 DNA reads TGCGCCAGCAGCCAAGATGGGCGGCGTATAGAGCAGTACTTC. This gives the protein CASSQDGRRIEQYF.

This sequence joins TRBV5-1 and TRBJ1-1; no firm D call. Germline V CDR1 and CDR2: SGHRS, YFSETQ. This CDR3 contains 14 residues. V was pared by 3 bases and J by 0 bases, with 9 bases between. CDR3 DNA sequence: TGCGCCAGCAGCTCGGGAATAGTGAACACTGAAGCTTTCTTT. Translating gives CASSSGIVNTEAFF.

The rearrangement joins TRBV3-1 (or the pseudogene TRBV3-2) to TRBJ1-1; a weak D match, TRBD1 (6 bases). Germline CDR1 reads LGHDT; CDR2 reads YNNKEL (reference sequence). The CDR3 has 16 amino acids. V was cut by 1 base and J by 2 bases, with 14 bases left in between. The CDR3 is CASSQGNLDRNTEAFF. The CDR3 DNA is TGTGCCAGCAGCCAAGGCAATCTGGACAGAAACACTGAAGCTTTCTTT.

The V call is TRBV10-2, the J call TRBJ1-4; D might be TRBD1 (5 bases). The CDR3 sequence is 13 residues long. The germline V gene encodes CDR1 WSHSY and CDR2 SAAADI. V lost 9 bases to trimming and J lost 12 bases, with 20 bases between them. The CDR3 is CASRKQWRGELFF. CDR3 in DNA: TGCGCCAGTAGGAAACAATGGAGAGGGGAACTGTTTTTT.

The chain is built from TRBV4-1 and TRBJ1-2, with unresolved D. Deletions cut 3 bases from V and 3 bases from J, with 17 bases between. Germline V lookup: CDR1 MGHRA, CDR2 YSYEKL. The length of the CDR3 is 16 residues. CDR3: CASSHVYFRVYYGYTF. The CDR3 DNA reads TGCGCCAGCAGCCACGTTTACTTTAGGGTCTACTATGGCTACACCTTC.

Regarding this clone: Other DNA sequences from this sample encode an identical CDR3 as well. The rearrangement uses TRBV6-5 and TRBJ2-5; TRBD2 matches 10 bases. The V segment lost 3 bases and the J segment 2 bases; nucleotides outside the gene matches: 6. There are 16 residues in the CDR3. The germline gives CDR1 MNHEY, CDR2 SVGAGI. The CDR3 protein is CASSYSLAGEQETQYF. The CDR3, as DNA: TGTGCCAGCAGTTATTCCCTAGCGGGAGAACAAGAGACCCAGTACTTC.

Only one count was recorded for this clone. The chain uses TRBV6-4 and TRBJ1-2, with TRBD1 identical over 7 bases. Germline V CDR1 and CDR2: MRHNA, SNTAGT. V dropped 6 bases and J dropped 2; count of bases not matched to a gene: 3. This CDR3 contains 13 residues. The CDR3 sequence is CASSADRNYGYTF. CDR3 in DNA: TGTGCCAGCAGCGCGGACAGGAACTATGGCTACACCTTC.

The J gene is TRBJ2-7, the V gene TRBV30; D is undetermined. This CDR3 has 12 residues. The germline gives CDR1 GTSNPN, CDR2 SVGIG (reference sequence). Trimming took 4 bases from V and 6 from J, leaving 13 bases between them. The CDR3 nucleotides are TGTGCCTGGATCCCGCGCGGTGTCGAGCAGTACTTC. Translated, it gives CAWIPRGVEQYF.

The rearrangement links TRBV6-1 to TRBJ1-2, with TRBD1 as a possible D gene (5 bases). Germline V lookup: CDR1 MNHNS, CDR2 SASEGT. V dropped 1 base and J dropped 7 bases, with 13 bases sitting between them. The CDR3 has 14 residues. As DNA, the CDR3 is TGTGCCAGCAGTGAAGGGGGCGTCTTGGGTGGCTACACCTTC. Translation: CASSEGGVLGGYTF.

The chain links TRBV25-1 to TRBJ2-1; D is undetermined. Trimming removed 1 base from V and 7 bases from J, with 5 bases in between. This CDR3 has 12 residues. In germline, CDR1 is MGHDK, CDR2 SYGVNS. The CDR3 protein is CASSESGNEQFF. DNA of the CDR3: TGTGCCAGCAGTGAATCCGGTAATGAGCAGTTCTTC.

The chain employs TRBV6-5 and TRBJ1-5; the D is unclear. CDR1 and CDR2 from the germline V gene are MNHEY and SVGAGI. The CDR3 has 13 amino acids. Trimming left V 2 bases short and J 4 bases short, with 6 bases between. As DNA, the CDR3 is TGTGCCAGCAGTTACGAGTTAAATCAGCCCCAGCATTTT. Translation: CASSYELNQPQHF.

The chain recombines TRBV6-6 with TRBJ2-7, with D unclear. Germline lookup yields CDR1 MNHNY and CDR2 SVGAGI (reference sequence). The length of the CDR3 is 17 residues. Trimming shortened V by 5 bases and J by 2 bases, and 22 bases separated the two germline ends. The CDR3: CASSRAPPLDEAYEQYF. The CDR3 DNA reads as TGTGCCAGCAGTCGCGCCCCACCTTTGGACGAAGCCTACGAGCAGTACTTC.

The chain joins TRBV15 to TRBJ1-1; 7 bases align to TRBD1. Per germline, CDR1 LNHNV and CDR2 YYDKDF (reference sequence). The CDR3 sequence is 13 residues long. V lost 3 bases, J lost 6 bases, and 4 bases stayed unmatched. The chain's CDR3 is CATSSGRGPEAFF. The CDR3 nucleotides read TGTGCCACCAGCAGCGGAAGGGGGCCTGAAGCTTTCTTT.

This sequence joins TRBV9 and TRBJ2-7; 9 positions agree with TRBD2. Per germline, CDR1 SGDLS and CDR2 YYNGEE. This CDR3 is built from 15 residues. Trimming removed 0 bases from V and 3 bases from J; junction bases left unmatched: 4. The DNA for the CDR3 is TGTGCCAGCAGCGTAGGGACTAGCGTAAGCTACGAGCAGTACTTC. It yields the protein CASSVGTSVSYEQYF.

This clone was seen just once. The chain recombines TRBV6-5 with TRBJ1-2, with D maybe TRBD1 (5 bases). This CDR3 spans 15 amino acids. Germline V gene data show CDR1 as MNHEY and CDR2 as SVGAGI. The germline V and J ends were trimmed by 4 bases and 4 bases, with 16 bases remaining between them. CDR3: CASSWTGGGTYGYTF. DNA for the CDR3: TGTGCCAGCAGTTGGACGGGCGGGGGGACCTATGGCTACACCTTC.

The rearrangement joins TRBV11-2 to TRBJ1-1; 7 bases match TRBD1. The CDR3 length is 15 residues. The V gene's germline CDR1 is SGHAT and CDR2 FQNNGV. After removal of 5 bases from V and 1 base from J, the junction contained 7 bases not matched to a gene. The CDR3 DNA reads TGTGCCAGCAGCGCCTCCGGGACAGCGAACACTGAAGCTTTCTTT. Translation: CASSASGTANTEAFF.